Listed here are 9 T cell receptor beta chains from one sample, sequenced in a study of OX40 agonist ivuxolimab in advanced cancers. Clones were read by immunoSEQ multiplex PCR, and TCRdb kept only the in-frame ones, dropping some. The table lists some 10,000 clones, 66% of them singletons. The source was CD4+ or CD8+ T cells sorted from blood, collected in a trial of the OX40 agonist ivuxolimab. These receptors came from an adult with an advanced solid tumor such as melanoma, head and neck, liver or kidney cancer.

In its sample, this clone was seen a few times. The rearrangement uses TRBV7-3 and TRBJ2-2; TRBD2 matches at 10 bases. Germline lookup yields CDR1 SGHTA and CDR2 FQGTGA. The trim removed 5 bases at V and 2 bases at J, leaving 5 bases unmatched. This CDR3 region has 16 residues. The CDR3 DNA follows: TGTGCCAGCAGCCGGACTAGCGGAACCAACACCGGGGAGCTGTTTTTT. Translation gives CASSRTSGTNTGELFF.

This clone was seen a few times. The chain has TRBV9 and TRBJ2-2; the match to TRBD2 covers 7 bases. Germline CDR1 SGDLS, CDR2 YYNGEE. V shed 0 bases and J 3 bases; nucleotides not matched to a gene: 8. CDR3 size: 17 residues. CDR3 DNA: TGTGCCAGCAGCGTAGCTAGAGTAGCGGGTGACACCGGGGAGCTGTTTTTT. This sequence encodes CASSVARVAGDTGELFF.

The chain couples TRBV6-1 to TRBJ1-1; a weak D match, TRBD1 (5 bases). The CDR3 has 14 amino acids. Germline loops: CDR1 MNHNS, CDR2 SASEGT. Trimming removed 4 bases from V and 1 base from J, with 10 bases in between. CDR3 loop: CASSVPGSNTEAFF. CDR3 bases: TGTGCCAGCAGTGTTCCAGGGTCGAACACTGAAGCTTTCTTT.

The rearrangement links TRBV10-3 to TRBJ2-7; 8 bases agree with TRBD2. The CDR3 has 14 residues. The germline gives CDR1 ENHRY, CDR2 SYGVKD. V trimming: 6 bases; J trimming: 3 bases; junction bases outside the gene matches: 7. The CDR3 sequence: CAISPAGALYEQYF. For the CDR3, the DNA is TGTGCCATCAGCCCAGCGGGAGCCCTCTACGAGCAGTACTTC.

In its sample, this clone was seen once. The rearrangement uses TRBV2 and TRBJ1-1; TRBD1 might be the D (5 bases). This CDR3 has 16 amino acids. Germline V gives CDR1 SNHLY, CDR2 FYNNEI. The V and J ends lost 7 bases and 1 base respectively, with 19 bases between them. CDR3 nucleotide sequence: TGTGCCAGCAAGACGGATTCAGGGTGGTCGAACACTGAAGCTTTCTTT. Protein sequence: CASKTDSGWSNTEAFF.

Relative to its sample, this clone is medium-sized. This sequence joins TRBV28 and TRBJ2-7; 9 bases align to TRBD1. Unmatched junction bases numbered 8, after V lost 4 bases and J lost 7 bases. CDR3 length equals 14 residues. Germline assignment: CDR1 MDHEN and CDR2 SYDVKM. CDR3 DNA sequence: TGTGCCAGCAGTTCAAGGACAGGGGTGAGGGAGCAGTACTTC. This gives the protein CASSSRTGVREQYF.

V and J are TRBV9 and TRBJ1-6; TRBD1 might be the D (6 bases). The CDR3 covers 16 residues. Trimming shortened V by 0 bases and J by 4 bases, and 11 bases separated the two germline ends. The germline V gene encodes CDR1 SGDLS and CDR2 YYNGEE. The CDR3: CASSVGGARYNSPLHF. In DNA, the CDR3 is TGTGCCAGCAGCGTAGGGGGGGCGCGATATAATTCACCCCTCCACTTT.

The gene calls are TRBV6-6 and TRBJ2-3; D unclear. This CDR3 spans 13 amino acids. Germline loops: CDR1 MNHNY, CDR2 SVGAGI (reference sequence). The V gene lost 2 bases and the J gene lost 1 base, with 4 bases spanning the gap. In DNA form, the CDR3 reads TGTGCCAGCAGTTACGAGGGCACAGATACGCAGTATTTT. Translation: CASSYEGTDTQYF.

By proportion, this clone is medium-sized. V is TRBV6-1 and J is TRBJ2-2; no clear D gene. Germline CDR1 MNHNS, CDR2 SASEGT. V lost 0 bases to trimming and J lost 7 bases, with 15 bases between them. The CDR3 covers 16 residues. As DNA, the CDR3 is TGTGCCAGCAGTGAAGCGCGTGTTGGAATCAGCGGGGAGCTGTTTTTT. Its protein is CASSEARVGISGELFF.